The entry that follows covers one T cell receptor beta chain sequence. The data belong to a study of blood T cell repertoires in COVID-19. The length of the CDR3 is 14 residues. CDR1 MNHEY and CDR2 SMNVEV come from the germline V gene (reference sequence). Trimming removed 3 bases from V and 4 bases from J, with 10 bases in between. Sequencing used immunoSEQ multiplex PCR; TCRdb keeps in-frame clones, though not all of them. Among about 76,000 clones listed, approximately 80% were seen once. The source of this sequence is a woman aged 55-69 years with acute or convalescent COVID-19. The V call is TRBV27, the J call TRBJ1-3; possibly TRBD1 for D (5 bases). Specimen: peripheral blood. CDR3 loop: CASSLEGPGNTIYF. The DNA for the CDR3 is TGTGCCAGCAGTTTGGAGGGGCCCGGAAACACCATATATTTT.